The clone carrying this TCR beta chain has a count of ten or more. The antigen remains unidentified. The entry originates in a study of regulatory T cells in long-lasting Graves disease. Findings and limits, study-wide: With a few thousand shared public clonotypes, persistent patients exceeded new patients, who shared more than 900.

CDR3 regions were amplified by Arm-PCR using iRepertoire HTBI primers to build TCR beta libraries. TCRdb used MiXCR to reprocess the multiplex PCR reads, holding one entry per CDR3 protein. The sample includes roughly 440,000 distinct CDR3 sequences, around 17% of them seen just once. V lost 4 bases, J lost 4 bases, and 9 bases stayed unmatched. Germline values: CDR1 SGDLS, CDR2 YYNGEE. CDR3 length equals 15 residues. Time point noted: newly diagnosed GD, antithyroid drugs for less than 3 months. Generation of the TCR library employed RNA extracted from PBMCs. These data also formed part of another study, on T cells in Graves' hyperthyroidism and ophthalmopathy.

The source was peripheral blood mononuclear cells (PBMCs), collected at new diagnosis, from a patient treated with antithyroid drugs. The sequence was obtained from a young woman with Graves disease. This chain links TRBV9 with TRBJ2-7; 9 bases align to TRBD1. This chain's CDR3 is CASSPYSDRGYEQYF. CDR3 coding DNA: TGTGCCAGCAGCCCGTACTCGGACAGGGGATACGAGCAGTACTTC.